Listed below are T cell receptor beta chains from one sample, sequenced in a study of cytomegalovirus exposure and HLA in healthy donors. Some clones are missing from TCRdb's copy, which holds only in-frame ones; the method was immunoSEQ multiplex PCR. The sample includes 150,000 to 200,000 clones, about 75% of them seen just once. The sequencing input was PBMCs. These receptors were taken from a man between 45 and 60 years old in good health and CMV-seropositive. Each CDR3 is given with its conserved first and last residue. A D gene is named only where the DNA matches it firmly. The size entry is marked missing in some rows and otherwise reads once, few, many or a size class.

CDR3aa: CASSESVRPPAGLGYGYTF
CDR3nt: TGCGCCAGCAGTGAGTCGGTTAGACCTCCCGCGGGGCTCGGCTATGGCTACACCTTC
d_gene: -
abundance: -
len: 19
j_gene: TRBJ1-2
v_gene: TRBV10-1

CDR3aa: CASSRGGTSLYNEQFF
CDR3nt: TGTGCCAGCAGCCGAGGGGGGACTAGCCTTTACAATGAGCAGTTCTTC
d_gene: TRBD2
abundance: -
len: 16
j_gene: TRBJ2-1
v_gene: TRBV7-2

CDR3aa: CASSPDSATNEKLFF
CDR3nt: TGTGCCAGCTCACCCGACAGTGCAACTAATGAAAAACTGTTTTTT
d_gene: -
abundance: -
len: 15
j_gene: TRBJ1-4
v_gene: TRBV18

CDR3aa: CASSDQGAPNEQYF
CDR3nt: TGCGCCAGTTCCGACCAGGGGGCTCCTAACGAGCAGTACTTC
d_gene: TRBD1
abundance: -
len: 14
j_gene: TRBJ2-7
v_gene: TRBV5-1

CDR3aa: CASSPRGGRAMNTEAFF
CDR3nt: TGTGCCAGCAGCCCGAGGGGGGGCAGGGCAATGAACACTGAAGCTTTCTTT
d_gene: -
abundance: -
len: 17
j_gene: TRBJ1-1
v_gene: TRBV9

CDR3aa: CASIDRYQETQYF
CDR3nt: TGTGCCAGCATCGACAGATACCAAGAGACCCAGTACTTC
d_gene: -
abundance: -
len: 13
j_gene: TRBJ2-5
v_gene: TRBV7-8

CDR3aa: CASSLQDSNYGYTF
CDR3nt: TGTGCCAGCTCGCTACAGGATTCTAACTATGGCTACACCTTC
d_gene: -
abundance: -
len: 14
j_gene: TRBJ1-2
v_gene: TRBV18

CDR3aa: CAISRQQETQYF
CDR3nt: TGTGCCATCAGTCGACAGCAAGAGACCCAGTACTTC
d_gene: -
abundance: -
len: 12
j_gene: TRBJ2-5
v_gene: TRBV10-3

CDR3aa: CASRPGYSYNSPLHF
CDR3nt: TGTGCCAGCAGACCAGGGTACTCCTATAATTCACCCCTCCACTTT
d_gene: -
abundance: -
len: 15
j_gene: TRBJ1-6
v_gene: TRBV28

CDR3aa: CASSQGGPSSYNSPLHF
CDR3nt: TGTGCCAGCAGCCAGGGGGGACCGAGCTCCTATAATTCACCCCTCCACTTT
d_gene: -
abundance: -
len: 17
j_gene: TRBJ1-6
v_gene: TRBV4-2

CDR3aa: CASTRTDREETQYF
CDR3nt: TGTGCCAGCACCAGGACAGACAGGGAGGAGACCCAGTACTTC
d_gene: TRBD1
abundance: -
len: 14
j_gene: TRBJ2-5
v_gene: TRBV5-6

CDR3aa: CASSAGIGNTIYF
CDR3nt: TGTGCCAGCTCAGCCGGGATTGGAAACACCATATATTTT
d_gene: -
abundance: -
len: 13
j_gene: TRBJ1-3
v_gene: TRBV18

CDR3aa: CASSLGGPETQYF
CDR3nt: TGTGCCAGCAGCTTAGGGGGCCCAGAGACCCAGTACTTC
d_gene: -
abundance: -
len: 13
j_gene: TRBJ2-5
v_gene: TRBV7-6

CDR3aa: CASSLYQGSTEAFF
CDR3nt: TGTGCCAGCAGTTTATATCAGGGTTCCACTGAAGCTTTCTTT
d_gene: -
abundance: -
len: 14
j_gene: TRBJ1-1
v_gene: TRBV27

CDR3aa: CASSRQGFGTGELFF
CDR3nt: TGTGCCAGCAGTCGACAGGGTTTTGGCACCGGGGAGCTGTTTTTT
d_gene: TRBD1
abundance: -
len: 15
j_gene: TRBJ2-2
v_gene: TRBV6-5

CDR3aa: CAISESQGGFEAFF
CDR3nt: TGTGCCATCAGTGAGTCGCAGGGGGGATTCGAAGCTTTCTTT
d_gene: TRBD1
abundance: -
len: 14
j_gene: TRBJ1-1
v_gene: TRBV10-3

CDR3aa: CASRADSIEQFF
CDR3nt: TGTGCCAGCAGAGCGGACAGTATAGAGCAGTTCTTC
d_gene: -
abundance: -
len: 12
j_gene: TRBJ2-1
v_gene: TRBV2

CDR3aa: CASSGTPNQPQHF
CDR3nt: TGTGCCAGCAGTGGGACTCCAAATCAGCCCCAGCATTTT
d_gene: -
abundance: -
len: 13
j_gene: TRBJ1-5
v_gene: TRBV2

CDR3aa: CALPRGLNSPLHF
CDR3nt: TGTGCCCTACCGAGGGGACTTAATTCACCCCTCCACTTT
d_gene: -
abundance: -
len: 13
j_gene: TRBJ1-6
v_gene: TRBV19

CDR3aa: CASSTDRYTEAFF
CDR3nt: TGTGCCAGCAGCACCGACAGGTACACTGAAGCTTTCTTT
d_gene: -
abundance: -
len: 13
j_gene: TRBJ1-1
v_gene: TRBV11-2

CDR3aa: CASSQDGTGQYNEQFF
CDR3nt: TGCGCCAGCAGCCAAGATGGGACAGGACAATACAATGAGCAGTTCTTC
d_gene: TRBD1
abundance: -
len: 16
j_gene: TRBJ2-1
v_gene: TRBV4-1

CDR3aa: CSVSDRGDTEAFF
CDR3nt: TGCAGCGTTTCAGACAGGGGGGACACTGAAGCTTTCTTT
d_gene: TRBD1
abundance: -
len: 13
j_gene: TRBJ1-1
v_gene: TRBV29-1

CDR3aa: CASSARVGLAGGRSTDTQYF
CDR3nt: TGTGCCAGCAGTGCGCGAGTAGGACTAGCGGGGGGGAGGAGCACAGATACGCAGTATTTT
d_gene: TRBD2
abundance: -
len: 20
j_gene: TRBJ2-3
v_gene: TRBV9

CDR3aa: CASSLLSGGGGDTQYF
CDR3nt: TGTGCCAGCAGCCTCCTTAGCGGGGGCGGGGGAGATACGCAGTATTTT
d_gene: TRBD2
abundance: -
len: 16
j_gene: TRBJ2-3
v_gene: TRBV7-3

CDR3aa: CASSPGLSGNTIYF
CDR3nt: TGTGCCAGCAGTCCGGGTCTTTCTGGAAACACCATATATTTT
d_gene: -
abundance: few
len: 14
j_gene: TRBJ1-3
v_gene: TRBV6-6

CDR3aa: CASSYYRDLKYNEQFF
CDR3nt: TGTGCCAGCAGTTACTACCGGGACTTAAAGTACAATGAGCAGTTCTTC
d_gene: -
abundance: -
len: 16
j_gene: TRBJ2-1
v_gene: TRBV6-6

CDR3aa: CSVESRNYGYTF
CDR3nt: TGCAGCGTTGAGAGCAGGAACTATGGCTACACCTTC
d_gene: -
abundance: -
len: 12
j_gene: TRBJ1-2
v_gene: TRBV29-1

CDR3aa: CASSLGTSNYEQYF
CDR3nt: TGCGCCAGCAGCTTGGGGACTAGCAATTACGAGCAGTACTTC
d_gene: TRBD2
abundance: few
len: 14
j_gene: TRBJ2-7
v_gene: TRBV5-1

CDR3aa: CASSLLPGSYEQYF
CDR3nt: TGTGCCAGCAGTTTACTTCCAGGGTCCTACGAGCAGTACTTC
d_gene: -
abundance: -
len: 14
j_gene: TRBJ2-7
v_gene: TRBV28